The entry below gives a single T cell receptor (beta chain) sequence along with its context. Its antigen is currently unknown. This CDR3 comprises 15 residues. The junction had 9 bases not matched to a gene; V was cut back by 6 bases and J by 4 bases. CDR1 and CDR2 (germline): MNHEY, SVGAGI. This specimen comes from a study of a mutant IDH1 vaccine in newly diagnosed glioma. General study findings and limits: Of all patients, 93.3% showed vaccine-induced immune responses.

Specified time point: week 11, during vaccination. Each dose of the vaccine consisted of 300 ug of mutant IDH1 20-mer peptide, with topical imiquimod. Here immunoSEQ multiplex PCR was the method, and the copy in TCRdb shows in-frame clones only, minus some. The repertoire has roughly 120,000 clones, just under 80% of them found once; the top ten carry 5.5%. V usage is TRBV6-5 and J usage is TRBJ1-3; TRBD1 matches at 7 bases. This specimen consisted of PBMCs, obtained from a glioma patient whose treatment included an IDH1 peptide vaccine. The TCR comes from a man aged 35-49 years with glioma. CDR3 bases: TGTGCCAGCAGCTGGGGACAGTCTTCGGGAAACACCATATATTTT. Protein: CASSWGQSSGNTIYF.